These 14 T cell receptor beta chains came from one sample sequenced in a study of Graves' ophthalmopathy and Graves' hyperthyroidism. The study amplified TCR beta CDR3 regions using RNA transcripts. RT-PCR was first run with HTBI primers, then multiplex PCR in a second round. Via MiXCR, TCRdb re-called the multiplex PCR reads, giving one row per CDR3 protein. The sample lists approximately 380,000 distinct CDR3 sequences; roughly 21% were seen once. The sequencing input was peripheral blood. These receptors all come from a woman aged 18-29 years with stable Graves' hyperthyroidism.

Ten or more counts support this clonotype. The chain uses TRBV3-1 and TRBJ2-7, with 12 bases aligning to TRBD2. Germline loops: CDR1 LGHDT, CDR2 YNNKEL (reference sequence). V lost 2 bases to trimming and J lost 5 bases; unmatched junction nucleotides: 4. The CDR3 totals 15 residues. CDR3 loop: CASSQRTSGIHEQYF. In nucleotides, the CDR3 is TGTGCCAGCAGCCAACGGACTAGCGGGATCCACGAGCAGTACTTC.

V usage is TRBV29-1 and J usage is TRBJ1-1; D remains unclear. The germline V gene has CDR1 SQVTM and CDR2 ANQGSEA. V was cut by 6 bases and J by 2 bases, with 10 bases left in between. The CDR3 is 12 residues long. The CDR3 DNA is TGCAGCGTAGGAGATGTAAACACTGAAGCTTTCTTT. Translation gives CSVGDVNTEAFF.

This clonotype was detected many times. The CDR3 protein is CARARDNTLTDEQYF. CDR3 in DNA: TGTGCCAGAGCCAGGGACAACACCCTTACGGACGAGCAGTACTTC. The chain uses TRBV6-5 and TRBJ2-7; possible D gene TRBD1, 6 bases. Germline V gene sequence: CDR1 MNHEY, CDR2 SVGAGI. This CDR3 spans 15 amino acids. The V and J ends lost 9 bases and 5 bases respectively, with 23 bases between them.

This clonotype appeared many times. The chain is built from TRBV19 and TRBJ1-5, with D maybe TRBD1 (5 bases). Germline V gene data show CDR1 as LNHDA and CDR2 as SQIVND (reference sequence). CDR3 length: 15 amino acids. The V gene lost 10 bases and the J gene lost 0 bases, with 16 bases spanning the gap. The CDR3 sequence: CATGTATVSNQPQHF. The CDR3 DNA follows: TGTGCCACCGGGACGGCGACCGTTAGCAATCAGCCCCAGCATTTT. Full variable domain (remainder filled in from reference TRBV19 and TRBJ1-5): DGGITQSPKYLFRKEGQNVTLSCEQNLNHDAMYWYRQDPGQGLRLIYYSQIVNDFQKGDIAEGYSVSREKKESFPLTVTSAQKNPTAFYLCATGTATVSNQPQHFGDGTRLSIL.

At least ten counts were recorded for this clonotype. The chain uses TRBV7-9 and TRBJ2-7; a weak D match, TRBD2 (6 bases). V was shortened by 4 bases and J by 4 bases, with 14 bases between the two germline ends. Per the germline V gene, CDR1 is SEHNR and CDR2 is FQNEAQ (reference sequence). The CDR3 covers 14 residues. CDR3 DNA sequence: TGTGCCAGCAGCTCTTCGGGACTTATATACGAGCAGTACTTC. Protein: CASSSSGLIYEQYF. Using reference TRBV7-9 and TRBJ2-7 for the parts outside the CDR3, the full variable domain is DTGVSQNPRHKITKRGQNVTFRCDPISEHNRLYWYRQTLGQGPEFLTYFQNEAQLEKSRLLSDRFSAERPKGSFSTLEIQRTEQGDSAMYLCASSSSGLIYEQYFGPGTRLTVT.

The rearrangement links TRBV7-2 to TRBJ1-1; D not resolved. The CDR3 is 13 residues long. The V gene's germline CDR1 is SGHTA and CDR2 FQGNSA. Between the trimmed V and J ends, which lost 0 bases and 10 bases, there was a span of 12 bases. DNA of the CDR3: TGTGCCAGCAGCTTAGCGAAGGCCGTCGGAGCTTTCTTT. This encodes CASSLAKAVGAFF.

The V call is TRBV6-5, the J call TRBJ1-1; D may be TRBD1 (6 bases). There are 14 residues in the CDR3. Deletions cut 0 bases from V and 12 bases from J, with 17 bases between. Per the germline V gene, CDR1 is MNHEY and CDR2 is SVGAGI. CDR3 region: CASSYSGQGSWTFF. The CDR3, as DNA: TGTGCCAGCAGTTACTCGGGACAAGGATCGTGGACTTTCTTT.

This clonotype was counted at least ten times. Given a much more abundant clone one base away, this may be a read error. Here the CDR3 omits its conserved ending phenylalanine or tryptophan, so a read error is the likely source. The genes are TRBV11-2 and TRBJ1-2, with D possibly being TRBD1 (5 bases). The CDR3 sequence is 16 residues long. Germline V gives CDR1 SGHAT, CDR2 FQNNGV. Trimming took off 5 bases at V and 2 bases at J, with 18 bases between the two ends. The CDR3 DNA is TGTGCCAGCAGCCTCCTACCCACGGACAAGAACTATGGCTACACCCTC. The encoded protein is CASSLLPTDKNYGYTL.

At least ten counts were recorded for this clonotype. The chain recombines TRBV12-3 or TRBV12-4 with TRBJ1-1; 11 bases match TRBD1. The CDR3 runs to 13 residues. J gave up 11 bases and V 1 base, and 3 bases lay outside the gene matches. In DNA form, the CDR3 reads TGTGCCAGCAGTTTAGGGGACAGGGGGTTGGCTTTCTTT. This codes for CASSLGDRGLAFF.

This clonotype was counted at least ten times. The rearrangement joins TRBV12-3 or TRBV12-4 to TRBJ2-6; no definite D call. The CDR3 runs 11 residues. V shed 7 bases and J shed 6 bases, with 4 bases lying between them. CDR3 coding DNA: TGTGCCAGCACTTCGGCCAACGTCCTGACTTTC. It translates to CASTSANVLTF.

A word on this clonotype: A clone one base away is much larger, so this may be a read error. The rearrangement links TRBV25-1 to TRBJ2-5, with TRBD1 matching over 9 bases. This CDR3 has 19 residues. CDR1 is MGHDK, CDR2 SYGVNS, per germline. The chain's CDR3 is CASSEVPGQGTIIQETKYF. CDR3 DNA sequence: TGTGCCAGCAGTGAAGTTCCCGGACAGGGGACTATAATCCAAGAGACCAAGTACTTC.

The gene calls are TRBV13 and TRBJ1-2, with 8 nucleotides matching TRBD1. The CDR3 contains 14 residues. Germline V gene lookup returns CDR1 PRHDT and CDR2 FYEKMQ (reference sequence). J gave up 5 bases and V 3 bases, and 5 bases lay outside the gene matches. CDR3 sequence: CASSFQGAGYGYTF. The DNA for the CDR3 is TGTGCCAGCAGCTTCCAGGGGGCCGGATATGGCTACACCTTC.

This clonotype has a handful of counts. CDR3: CSVDQVGDRTTIEQYF. CDR3 sequence (DNA): TGCAGCGTTGATCAGGTGGGGGACCGAACTACGATAGAGCAGTACTTC. The chain has TRBV29-1 and TRBJ2-7; D possibly uses TRBD1 or TRBD2 (5 bases each). Germline CDR1 SQVTM, CDR2 ANQGSEA. The CDR3 has 16 residues. V lost 3 bases and J lost 7, with 25 bases in between.

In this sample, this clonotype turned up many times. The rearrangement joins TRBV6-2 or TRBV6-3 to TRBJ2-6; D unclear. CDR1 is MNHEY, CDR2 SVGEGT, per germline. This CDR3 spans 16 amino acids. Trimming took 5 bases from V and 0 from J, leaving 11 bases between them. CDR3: CASSPPRPSGANVLTF. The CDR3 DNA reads TGTGCCAGCAGTCCCCCGAGGCCCTCTGGGGCCAACGTCCTGACTTTC.